Included here is one T cell receptor (beta chain) sequence, with context. As yet, its antigen is unknown. Other DNA variants within this sample encode the same CDR3. The data originate from a study of graft-versus-host responses after intestinal transplantation. The overall study: Recipients underwent multivisceral, liver-intestinal, or isolated intestinal transplants. Anti-thymocyte globulin induction was given to all recipients, followed by tacrolimus and steroids for roughly 3 years.

Notes on the study in general: Some GvH clones appeared in ileal mucosa or blood before recipient bone marrow.

Deletions cut 0 bases from V and 3 bases from J, with 5 bases between. The CDR3 extends over 13 amino acids. Germline V gene lookup returns CDR1 MGHRA and CDR2 YSYEKL. Sequencing was performed with immunoSEQ multiplex PCR; in TCRdb, only in-frame clones are kept and a portion is missing. The table has about 54,000 clones, about 90% seen once. The specimen was PBMCs, collected about 93 weeks after intestinal transplant. The chain carries TRBV4-1 and TRBJ1-1, with TRBD1 as a possible D gene (5 bases). The clonotype was recovered from a human patient who received an intestinal transplant, so some T cells may come from the graft donor. CDR3 in DNA: TGCGCCAGCAGCCAAGACAGGGACACTGAAGCTTTCTTT. Translation: CASSQDRDTEAFF.